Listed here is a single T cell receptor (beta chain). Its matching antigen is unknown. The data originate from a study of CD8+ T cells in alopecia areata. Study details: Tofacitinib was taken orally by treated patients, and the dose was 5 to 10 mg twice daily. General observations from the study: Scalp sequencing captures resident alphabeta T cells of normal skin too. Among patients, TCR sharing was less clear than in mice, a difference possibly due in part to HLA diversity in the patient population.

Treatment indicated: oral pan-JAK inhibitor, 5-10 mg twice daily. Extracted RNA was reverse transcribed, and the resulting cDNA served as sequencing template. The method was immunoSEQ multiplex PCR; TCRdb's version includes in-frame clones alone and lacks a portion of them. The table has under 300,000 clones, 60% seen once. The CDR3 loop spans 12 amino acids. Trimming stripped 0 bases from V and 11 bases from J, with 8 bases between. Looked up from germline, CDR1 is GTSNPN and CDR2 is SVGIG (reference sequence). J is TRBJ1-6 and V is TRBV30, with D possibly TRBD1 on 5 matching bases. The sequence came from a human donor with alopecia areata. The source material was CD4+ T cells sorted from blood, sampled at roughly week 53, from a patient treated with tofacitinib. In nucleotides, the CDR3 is TGTGCCTGGAGTGTACGGGGGACACCCCTCCACTTT. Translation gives CAWSVRGTPLHF.